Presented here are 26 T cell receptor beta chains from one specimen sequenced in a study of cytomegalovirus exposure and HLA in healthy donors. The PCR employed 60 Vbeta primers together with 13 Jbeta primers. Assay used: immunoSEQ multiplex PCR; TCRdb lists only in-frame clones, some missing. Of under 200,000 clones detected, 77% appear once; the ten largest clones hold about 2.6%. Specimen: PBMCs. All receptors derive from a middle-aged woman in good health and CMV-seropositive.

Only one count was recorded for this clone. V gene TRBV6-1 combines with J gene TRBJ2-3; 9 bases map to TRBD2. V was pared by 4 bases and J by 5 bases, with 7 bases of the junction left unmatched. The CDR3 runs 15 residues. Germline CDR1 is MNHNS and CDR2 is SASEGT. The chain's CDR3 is CASSGSSGTVDTQYF. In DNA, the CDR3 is TGTGCCAGCAGTGGGTCTAGCGGGACGGTAGATACGCAGTATTTT.

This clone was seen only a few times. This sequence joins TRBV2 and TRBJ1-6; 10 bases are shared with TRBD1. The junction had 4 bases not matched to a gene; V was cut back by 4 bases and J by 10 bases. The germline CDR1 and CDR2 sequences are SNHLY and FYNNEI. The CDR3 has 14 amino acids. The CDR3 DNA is TGTGCCAGCAGTGCCGGGACAGGGGTATCACCCCTCCACTTT. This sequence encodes CASSAGTGVSPLHF. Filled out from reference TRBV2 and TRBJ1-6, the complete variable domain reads EPEVTQTPSHQVTQMGQEVILRCVPISNHLYFYWYRQILGQKVEFLVSFYNNEISEKSEIFDDQFSVERPDGSNFTLKIRSTKLEDSAMYFCASSAGTGVSPLHFGNGTRLTVT.

For the CDR3, the DNA is TGTGCCAGTAAAACGGGGCAGGGGGCAAACAATGAGCAGTTCTTC. Protein sequence: CASKTGQGANNEQFF. The chain employs TRBV19 and TRBJ2-1; 8 bases map to TRBD1. Germline V gene sequence: CDR1 LNHDA, CDR2 SQIVND (reference sequence). With 7 bases clipped from V and 5 bases from J, the junction kept 10 bases outside the gene matches. CDR3 length: 15 residues.

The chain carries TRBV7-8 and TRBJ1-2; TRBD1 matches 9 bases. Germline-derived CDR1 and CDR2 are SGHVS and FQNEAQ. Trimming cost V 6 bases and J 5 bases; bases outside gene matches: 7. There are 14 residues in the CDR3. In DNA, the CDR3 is TGTGCCAGCAGTCTAGTGACAGGGGGTTATGGCTACACCTTC. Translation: CASSLVTGGYGYTF.

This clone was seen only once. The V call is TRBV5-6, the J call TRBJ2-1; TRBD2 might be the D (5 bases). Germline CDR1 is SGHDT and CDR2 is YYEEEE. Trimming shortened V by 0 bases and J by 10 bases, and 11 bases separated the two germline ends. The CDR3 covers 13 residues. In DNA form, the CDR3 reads TGTGCCAGCAGCTTGGACCCCTCGGGGGAGCAGTTCTTC. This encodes CASSLDPSGEQFF. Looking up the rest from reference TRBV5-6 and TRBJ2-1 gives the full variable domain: DAGVTQSPTHLIKTRGQQVTLRCSPKSGHDTVSWYQQALGQGPQFIFQYYEEEERQRGNFPDRFSGHQFPNYSSELNVNALLLGDSALYLCASSLDPSGEQFFGPGTRLTVL.

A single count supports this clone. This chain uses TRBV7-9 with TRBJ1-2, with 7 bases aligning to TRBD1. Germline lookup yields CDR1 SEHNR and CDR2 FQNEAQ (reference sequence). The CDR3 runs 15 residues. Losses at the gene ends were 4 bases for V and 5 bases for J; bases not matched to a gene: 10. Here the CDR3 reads CASSYRDRAHYGYTF. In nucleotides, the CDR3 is TGTGCCAGCAGCTACCGGGACAGAGCCCATTATGGCTACACCTTC.

This CDR3 reads CASSLDRETQYF. The CDR3 region has the DNA TGTGCCAGCAGCTTAGATCGAGAGACCCAGTACTTC. The V gene is TRBV7-8, the J gene TRBJ2-5; D is ambiguous. Trimming removed 1 base at V and 4 bases at J, with 4 bases between. The germline gives CDR1 SGHVS, CDR2 FQNEAQ. This CDR3 has 12 residues.

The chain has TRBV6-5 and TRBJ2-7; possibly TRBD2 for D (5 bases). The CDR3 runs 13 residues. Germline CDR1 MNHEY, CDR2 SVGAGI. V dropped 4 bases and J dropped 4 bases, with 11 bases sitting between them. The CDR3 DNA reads TGTGCCAGCAGTTTCGGGGATGTTTACGAGCAGTACTTC. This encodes CASSFGDVYEQYF.

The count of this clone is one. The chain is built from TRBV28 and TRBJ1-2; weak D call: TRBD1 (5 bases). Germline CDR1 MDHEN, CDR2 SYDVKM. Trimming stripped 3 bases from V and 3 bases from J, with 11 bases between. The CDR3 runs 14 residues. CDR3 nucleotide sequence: TGTGCCAGCAGTTTCCCGGGGGGGTACTATGGCTACACCTTC. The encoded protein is CASSFPGGYYGYTF.

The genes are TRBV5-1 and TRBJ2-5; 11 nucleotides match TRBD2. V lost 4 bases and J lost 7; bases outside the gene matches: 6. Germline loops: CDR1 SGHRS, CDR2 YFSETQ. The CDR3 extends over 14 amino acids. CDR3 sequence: CASSPEGTSGTQYF. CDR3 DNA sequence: TGCGCCAGCAGCCCGGAGGGGACTAGCGGGACCCAGTACTTC.

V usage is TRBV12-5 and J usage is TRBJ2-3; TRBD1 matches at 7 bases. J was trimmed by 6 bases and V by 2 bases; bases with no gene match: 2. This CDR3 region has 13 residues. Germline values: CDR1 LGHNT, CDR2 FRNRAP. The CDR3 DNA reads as TGTGCTAGTGGTTTGTGGGGACAGGATACGCAGTATTTT. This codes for CASGLWGQDTQYF. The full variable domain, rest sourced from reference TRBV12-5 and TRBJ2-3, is DARVTQTPRHKVTEMGQEVTMRCQPILGHNTVFWYRQTMMQGLELLAYFRNRAPLDDSGMPKDRFSAEMPDATLATLKIQPSEPRDSAVYFCASGLWGQDTQYFGPGTRLTVL.

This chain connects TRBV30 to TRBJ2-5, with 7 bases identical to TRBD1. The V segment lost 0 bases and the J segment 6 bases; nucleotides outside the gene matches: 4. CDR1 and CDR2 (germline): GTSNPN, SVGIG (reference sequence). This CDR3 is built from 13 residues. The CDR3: CAWSVGGMKTQYF. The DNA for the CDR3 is TGTGCCTGGAGTGTAGGGGGCATGAAGACCCAGTACTTC.

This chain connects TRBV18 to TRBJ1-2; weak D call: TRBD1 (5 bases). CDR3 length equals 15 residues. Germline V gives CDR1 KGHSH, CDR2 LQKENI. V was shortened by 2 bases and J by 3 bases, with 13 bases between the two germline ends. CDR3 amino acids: CASSPFTGDDYGYTF. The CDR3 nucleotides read TGTGCCAGCTCACCATTTACGGGGGATGACTATGGCTACACCTTC.

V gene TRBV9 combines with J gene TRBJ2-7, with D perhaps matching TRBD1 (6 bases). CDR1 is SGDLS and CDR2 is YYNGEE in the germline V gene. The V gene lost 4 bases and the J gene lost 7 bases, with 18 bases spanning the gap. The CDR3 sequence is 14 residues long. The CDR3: CASSPTGTLVEQYF. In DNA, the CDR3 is TGTGCCAGCAGCCCAACCGGGACATTAGTAGAGCAGTACTTC.

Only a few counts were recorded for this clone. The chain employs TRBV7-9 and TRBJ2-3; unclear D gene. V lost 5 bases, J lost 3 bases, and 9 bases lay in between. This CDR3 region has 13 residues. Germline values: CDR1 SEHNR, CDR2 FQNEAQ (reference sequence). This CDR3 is CASSPQVTDTQYF. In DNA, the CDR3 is TGTGCCAGCAGCCCCCAGGTGACAGATACGCAGTATTTT. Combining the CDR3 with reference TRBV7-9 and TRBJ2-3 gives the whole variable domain DTGVSQNPRHKITKRGQNVTFRCDPISEHNRLYWYRQTLGQGPEFLTYFQNEAQLEKSRLLSDRFSAERPKGSFSTLEIQRTEQGDSAMYLCASSPQVTDTQYFGPGTRLTVL.

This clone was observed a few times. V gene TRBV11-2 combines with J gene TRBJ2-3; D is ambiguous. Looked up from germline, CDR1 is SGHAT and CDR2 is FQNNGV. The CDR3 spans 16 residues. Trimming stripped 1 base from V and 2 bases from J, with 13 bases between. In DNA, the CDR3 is TGTGCCAGCAGCTTAGGAGCATCGCTCCTCACAGATACGCAGTATTTT. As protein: CASSLGASLLTDTQYF.

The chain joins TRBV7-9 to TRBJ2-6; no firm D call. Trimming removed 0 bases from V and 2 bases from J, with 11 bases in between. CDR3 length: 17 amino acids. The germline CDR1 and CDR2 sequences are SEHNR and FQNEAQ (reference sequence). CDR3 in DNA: TGTGCCAGCAGCTTAGCCCTTAGTAATCCTGGGGCCAACGTCCTGACTTTC. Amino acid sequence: CASSLALSNPGANVLTF.

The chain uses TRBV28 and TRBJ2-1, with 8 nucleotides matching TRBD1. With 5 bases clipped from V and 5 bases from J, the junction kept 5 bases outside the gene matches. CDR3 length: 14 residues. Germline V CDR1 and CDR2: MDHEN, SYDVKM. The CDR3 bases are TGTGCCAGCAGTGAGGGACAGGTTAACAATGAGCAGTTCTTC. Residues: CASSEGQVNNEQFF.

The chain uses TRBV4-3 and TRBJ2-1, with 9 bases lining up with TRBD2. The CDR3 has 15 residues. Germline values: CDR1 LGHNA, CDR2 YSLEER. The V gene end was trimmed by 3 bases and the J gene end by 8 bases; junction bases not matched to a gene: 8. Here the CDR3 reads CASSHRGLASDEQFF. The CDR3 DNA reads TGCGCCAGCAGCCATCGGGGACTAGCAAGTGATGAGCAGTTCTTC.

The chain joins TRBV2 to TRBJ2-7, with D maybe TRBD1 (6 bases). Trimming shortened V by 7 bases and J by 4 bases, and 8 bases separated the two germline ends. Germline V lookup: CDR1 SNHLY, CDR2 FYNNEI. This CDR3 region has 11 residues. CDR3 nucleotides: TGTGCCAGCAACAGGGATTACGAGCAGTACTTC. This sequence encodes CASNRDYEQYF.

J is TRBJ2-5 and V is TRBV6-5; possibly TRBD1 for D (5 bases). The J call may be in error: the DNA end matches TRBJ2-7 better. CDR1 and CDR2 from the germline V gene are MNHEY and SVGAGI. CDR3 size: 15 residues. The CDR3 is CASSYSKAGNYEQYF. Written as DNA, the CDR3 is TGTGCCAGCAGTTACTCGAAGGCAGGGAATTACGAGCAGTACTTC.

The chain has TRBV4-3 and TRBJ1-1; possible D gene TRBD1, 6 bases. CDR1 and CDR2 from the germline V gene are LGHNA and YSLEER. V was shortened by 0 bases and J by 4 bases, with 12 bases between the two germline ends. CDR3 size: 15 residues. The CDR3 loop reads CASSQETGGPTEAFF. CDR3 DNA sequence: TGCGCCAGCAGCCAAGAGACGGGGGGGCCCACTGAAGCTTTCTTT.

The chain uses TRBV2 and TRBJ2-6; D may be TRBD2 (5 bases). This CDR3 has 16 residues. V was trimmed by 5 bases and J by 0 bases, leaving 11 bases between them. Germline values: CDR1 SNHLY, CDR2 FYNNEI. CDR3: CASSLFGISGANVLTF. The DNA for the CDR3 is TGTGCCAGCAGTCTATTCGGGATCTCTGGGGCCAACGTCCTGACTTTC.

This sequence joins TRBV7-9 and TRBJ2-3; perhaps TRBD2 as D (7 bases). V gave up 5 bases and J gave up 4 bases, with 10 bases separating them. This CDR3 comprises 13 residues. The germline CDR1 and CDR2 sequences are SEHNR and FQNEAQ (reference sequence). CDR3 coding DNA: TGTGCCAGCAGCAAGGGGGGGGCAGATACGCAGTATTTT. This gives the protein CASSKGGADTQYF.

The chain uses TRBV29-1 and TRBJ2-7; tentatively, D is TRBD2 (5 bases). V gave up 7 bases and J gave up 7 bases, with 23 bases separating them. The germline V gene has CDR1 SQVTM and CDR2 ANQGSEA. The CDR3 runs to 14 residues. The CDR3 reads CSAHLGKSTGEQYF. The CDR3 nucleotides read TGCAGCGCCCACTTAGGGAAGAGTACGGGGGAGCAGTACTTC.

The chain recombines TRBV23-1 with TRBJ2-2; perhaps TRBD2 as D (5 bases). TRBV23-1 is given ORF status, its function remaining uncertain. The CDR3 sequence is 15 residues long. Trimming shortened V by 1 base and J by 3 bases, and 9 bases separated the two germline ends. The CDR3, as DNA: TGCGCCAGCAGTCAATGCGAGGGCTACACCGGGGAGCTGTTTTTT. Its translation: CASSQCEGYTGELFF.